Shown below are 2 T cell receptor beta chains from a single sample sequenced in a study of T cell repertoires in cytomegalovirus infection. One entry per CDR3 protein, called by TCRdb with MiXCR from the reads. The top ten clones hold about 48% of a sample with roughly 570,000 distinct CDR3 sequences, around 40% of them seen once. Antigens of these TCRs are unknown. Sequenced material: cultured PBMCs, taken from culture after CMV antigen stimulation. These receptor sequences come from a human donor in good health (CMV status not recorded). Some clones in this sample may be carry-over from other donors' samples.

This clonotype was seen only a few times. CDR3: CAWSGGGLRGKFEQFF. In DNA, the CDR3 is TGTGCCTGGAGTGGGGGGGGACTGCGTGGGAAGTTTGAGCAGTTCTTC. This chain connects TRBV30 to TRBJ2-1; 7 bases align to TRBD2. The CDR3 length is 16 residues. Per the germline V gene, CDR1 is GTSNPN and CDR2 is SVGIG (reference sequence). Trimming took 1 base from V and 9 from J; bases not matched to a gene: 15.

V is TRBV6-2 or TRBV6-3 and J is TRBJ2-1; possibly TRBD1 or TRBD2 for D (5 bases each). Per germline, CDR1 MNHEY and CDR2 SVGEGT. The CDR3 runs 12 residues. V was clipped by 5 bases and J by 15 bases, with 17 bases between them. DNA for the CDR3: TGTGCCAGCAGTAGCTCGGGACCCCTGGCGTTCTTC. The encoded protein is CASSSSGPLAFF.